Listed below are T cell receptor beta chains from one sample, sequenced in a study of regulatory T cells in long-lasting Graves disease. TCRdb fed the multiplex PCR reads into MiXCR, producing one record per CDR3 protein. The table includes around 400,000 distinct CDR3 sequences, roughly a fifth detected once. The sequencing here drew on peripheral blood mononuclear cells (PBMCs), taken when the disease was refractory, from a patient treated with antithyroid drugs. The receptors stem from a female donor with Graves disease. Both conserved end residues are part of each CDR3. Some rows mark clone size as missing; the rest say once, few, many or name a class of expanded clone.

size	length	V	J	CDR3
many	14	TRBV12-3/TRBV12-4	TRBJ1-1	CASSLQVGETEAFF
many	13	TRBV2	TRBJ1-5	CATSRGAAQPQHF
-	16	TRBV6-1	TRBJ1-4	CASSPHPLATNEKLFF
-	16	TRBV27	TRBJ2-2	CASLSKLAGNTGELFF
-	13	TRBV7-3	TRBJ1-1	CASSFDLNTDAFF
-	13	TRBV10-3	TRBJ2-1	CAMSGTTGNEQFF
many	12	TRBV20-1	TRBJ1-2	CSAEDSNYGYTF
few	13	TRBV18	TRBJ2-7	CASSPRPGGEQYF
many	18	TRBV12-3/TRBV12-4	TRBJ2-7	CASRPGLAGAGTSYEQYF
-	14	TRBV29-1	TRBJ2-1	CSVEGPSKRGEQFF
many	16	TRBV12-3/TRBV12-4	TRBJ2-7	CASSGGSRDGSYEQYF
-	11	TRBV20-1	TRBJ1-1	CSASPNTEAFF
-	14	TRBV29-1	TRBJ2-1	CSVEREASYNEQFF
few	17	TRBV3-1	TRBJ2-7	CASSQDLTGHSVYEQYF
many	19	TRBV6-2/TRBV6-3	TRBJ2-2	CASSPSSGSTTSNTGELFF
few	13	TRBV5-1	TRBJ1-4	CASRREKSEKLFF
-	14	TRBV4-1	TRBJ1-2	CASSQEVGNYGYTF
many	15	TRBV28	TRBJ1-4	CASSSPTGGNEKLFF
-	15	TRBV27	TRBJ1-1	CAGSTPGGGITEAFF
-	13	TRBV20-1	TRBJ2-7	CSARGRNSYEQYF
-	13	TRBV11-2	TRBJ1-2	CASSFVQGDGYTF
many	14	TRBV2	TRBJ1-6	CASSVGTVISPLHF
few	14	TRBV11-2	TRBJ1-6	CASRLDRGQSPLHF
many	13	TRBV28	TRBJ1-1	CASSFNLNTEAFF
once	16	TRBV27	TRBJ1-6	CASSLSSTGYNSPLHF
many	14	TRBV2	TRBJ1-1	CASSEQGPGTEAFF
many	16	TRBV2	TRBJ1-3	CASSDPSRASGNTIYF
-	17	TRBV7-8	TRBJ1-5	CASSLQKNRESNQPQHF
-	14	TRBV18	TRBJ2-5	CASRLLQGQETQYF
many	15	TRBV7-9	TRBJ2-7	CASSLLGTGNYEQYF
-	15	TRBV3-1	TRBJ2-7	CASSQDPARGGEQYF
many	16	TRBV28	TRBJ2-7	CASSERTGTGSYEQYF
-	15	TRBV25-1	TRBJ1-1	CASSELLGGDTEAFF
many	15	TRBV6-2/TRBV6-3	TRBJ1-1	CASSLRTGPTTEAFF
-	16	TRBV28	TRBJ2-7	CASSSTGLAGGYEQYF
-	14	TRBV29-1	TRBJ2-7	CNVGPGTGAHEQYF
-	12	TRBV30	TRBJ2-7	CAWSLDSHEQYF
-	16	TRBV6-1	TRBJ2-4	CASSENTGGGKNIQYF
-	14	TRBV2	TRBJ2-3	CASNPYTNTDTQYF
-	15	TRBV18	TRBJ1-1	CASSLLDRVDTEAFF
-	16	TRBV2	TRBJ2-1	CASRALQISSYNEQFF
many	15	TRBV28	TRBJ2-7	CASKVGGMTSYEQYF
-	14	TRBV28	TRBJ2-7	CASSLFNRFYEQYF
once	15	TRBV12-3/TRBV12-4	TRBJ2-1	CASSEGLGDYNEQFF
few	14	TRBV5-1	TRBJ1-2	CASSVDQPSYGYTF
many	15	TRBV2	TRBJ1-2	CASNVRQGTNYGYTF
many	17	TRBV15	TRBJ2-7	CATSSDLLAGGAYEQYF
many	13	TRBV25-1	TRBJ1-2	CASSVVGNYGYTF
few	14	TRBV20-1	TRBJ2-1	CSASRLAENNEQFF
-	13	TRBV30	TRBJ2-6	CAWSSSGANVLTF
many	18	TRBV15	TRBJ2-2	CATSRDYPRNSGTGELFF
many	16	TRBV20-1	TRBJ2-7	CSAIIPMTGGLVEQYF
-	13	TRBV11-3	TRBJ2-2	CASSSLDGGELFF